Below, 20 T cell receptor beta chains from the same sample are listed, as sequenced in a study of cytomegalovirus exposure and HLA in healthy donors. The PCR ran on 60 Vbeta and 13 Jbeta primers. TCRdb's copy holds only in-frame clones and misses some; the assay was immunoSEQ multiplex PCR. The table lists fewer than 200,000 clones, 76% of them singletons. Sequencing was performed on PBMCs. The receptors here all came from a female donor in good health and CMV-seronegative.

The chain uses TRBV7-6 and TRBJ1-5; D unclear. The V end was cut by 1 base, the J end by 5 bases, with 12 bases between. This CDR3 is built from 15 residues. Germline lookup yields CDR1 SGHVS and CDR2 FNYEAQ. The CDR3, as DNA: TGTGCCAGCAGCTTAGAATCAGGTCTGGATCAGCCCCAGCATTTT. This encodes CASSLESGLDQPQHF.

As DNA, the CDR3 is TGTGCCAGCAGCTCGGGGGACTACCGAACCTACGAGCAGTACTTC. Its protein product is CASSSGDYRTYEQYF. The rearrangement uses TRBV11-2 and TRBJ2-7; 7 bases line up with TRBD2. Losses at the gene ends were 4 bases for V and 2 bases for J; bases not matched to a gene: 8. Per germline, CDR1 SGHAT and CDR2 FQNNGV. The CDR3 sequence is 15 residues long.

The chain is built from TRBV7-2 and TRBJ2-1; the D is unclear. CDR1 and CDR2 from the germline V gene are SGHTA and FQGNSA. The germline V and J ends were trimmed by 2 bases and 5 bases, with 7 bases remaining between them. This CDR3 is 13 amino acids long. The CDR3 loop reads CASSLRVNNEQFF. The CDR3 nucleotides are TGTGCCAGCAGCTTACGAGTTAACAATGAGCAGTTCTTC.

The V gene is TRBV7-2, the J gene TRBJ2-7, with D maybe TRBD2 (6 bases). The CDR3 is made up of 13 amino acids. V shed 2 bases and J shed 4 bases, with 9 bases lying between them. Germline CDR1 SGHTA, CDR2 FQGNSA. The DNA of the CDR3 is TGTGCCAGCAGCTTAACAGGACTATACGAGCAGTACTTC. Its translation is CASSLTGLYEQYF.

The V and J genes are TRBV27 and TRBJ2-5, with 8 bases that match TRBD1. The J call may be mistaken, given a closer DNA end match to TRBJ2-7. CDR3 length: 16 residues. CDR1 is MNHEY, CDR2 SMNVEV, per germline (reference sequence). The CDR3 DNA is TGTGCCAGCAGTCATCAACCGGGACAGGTGACCTACGAGCAGTACTTC. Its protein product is CASSHQPGQVTYEQYF.

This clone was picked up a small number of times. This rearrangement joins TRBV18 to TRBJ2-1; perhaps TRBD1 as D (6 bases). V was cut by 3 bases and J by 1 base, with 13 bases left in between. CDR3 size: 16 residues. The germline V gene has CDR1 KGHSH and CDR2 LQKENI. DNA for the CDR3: TGTGCCAGCTCACCGACAGGTGATCTATCCTACAATGAGCAGTTCTTC. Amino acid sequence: CASSPTGDLSYNEQFF.

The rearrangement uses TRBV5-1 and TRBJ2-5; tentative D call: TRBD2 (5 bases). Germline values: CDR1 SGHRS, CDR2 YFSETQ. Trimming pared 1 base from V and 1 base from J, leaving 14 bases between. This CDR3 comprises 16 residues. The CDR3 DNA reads TGCGCCAGCAGCTTGTCGGCCGGTCGGGGCCAAGAGACCCAGTACTTC. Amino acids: CASSLSAGRGQETQYF. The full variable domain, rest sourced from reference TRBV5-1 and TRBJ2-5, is KAGVTQTPRYLIKTRGQQVTLSCSPISGHRSVSWYQQTPGQGLQFLFEYFSETQRNKGNFPGRFSGRQFSNSRSEMNVSTLELGDSALYLCASSLSAGRGQETQYFGPGTRLLVL.

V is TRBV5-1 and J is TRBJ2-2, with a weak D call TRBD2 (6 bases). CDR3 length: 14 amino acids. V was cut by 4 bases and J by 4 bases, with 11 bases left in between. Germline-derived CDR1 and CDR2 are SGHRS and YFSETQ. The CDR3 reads CASSEVGGTGELFF. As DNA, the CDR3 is TGCGCCAGCAGCGAGGTGGGGGGCACCGGGGAGCTGTTTTTT.

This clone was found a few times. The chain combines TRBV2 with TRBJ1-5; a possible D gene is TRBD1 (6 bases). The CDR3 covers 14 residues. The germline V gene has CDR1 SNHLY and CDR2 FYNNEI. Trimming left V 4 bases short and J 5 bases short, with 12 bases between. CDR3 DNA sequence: TGTGCCAGCAGTGGGCTGAACAGGGATCAGCCCCAGCATTTT. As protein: CASSGLNRDQPQHF.

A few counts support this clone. CDR3 coding DNA: TGTGCCAGCAGCCCTGGACTAGCGGGGGGAGTGGCGGATACGCAGTATTTT. It yields the protein CASSPGLAGGVADTQYF. The chain joins TRBV9 to TRBJ2-3; TRBD2 agrees at 14 bases. Losses at the gene ends were 4 bases for V and 6 bases for J; bases not matched to a gene: 10. The CDR3 has 17 amino acids. Germline V gene sequence: CDR1 SGDLS, CDR2 YYNGEE. Full variable domain (outside the CDR3, taken from reference TRBV9 and TRBJ2-3): DSGVTQTPKHLITATGQRVTLRCSPRSGDLSVYWYQQSLDQGLQFLIQYYNGEERAKGNILERFSAQQFPDLHSELNLSSLELGDSALYFCASSPGLAGGVADTQYFGPGTRLTVL.

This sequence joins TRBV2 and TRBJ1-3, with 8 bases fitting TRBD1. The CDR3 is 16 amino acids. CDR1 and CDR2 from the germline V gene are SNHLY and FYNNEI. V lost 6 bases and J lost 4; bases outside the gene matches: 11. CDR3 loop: CASRRETGTGGNTIYF. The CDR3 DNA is TGTGCCAGCAGGAGGGAGACCGGGACAGGAGGAAACACCATATATTTT.

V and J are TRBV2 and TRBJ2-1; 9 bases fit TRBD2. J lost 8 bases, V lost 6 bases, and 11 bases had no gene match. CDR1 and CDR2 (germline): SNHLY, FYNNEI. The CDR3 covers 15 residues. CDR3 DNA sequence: TGTGCCAGCAGGGTAAGACCTAGCGGGGTCTATGAGCAGTTCTTC. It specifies CASRVRPSGVYEQFF.

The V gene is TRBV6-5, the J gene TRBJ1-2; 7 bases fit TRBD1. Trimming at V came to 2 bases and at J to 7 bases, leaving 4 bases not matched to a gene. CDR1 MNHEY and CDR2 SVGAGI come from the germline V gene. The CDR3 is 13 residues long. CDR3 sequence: CASSYANRGGYTF. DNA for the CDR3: TGTGCCAGCAGTTACGCGAACAGGGGTGGCTACACCTTC.

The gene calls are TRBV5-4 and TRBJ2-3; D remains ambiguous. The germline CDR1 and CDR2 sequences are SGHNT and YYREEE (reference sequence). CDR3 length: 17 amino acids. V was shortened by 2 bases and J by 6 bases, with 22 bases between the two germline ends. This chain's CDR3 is CASSFSPDPNYFDTQYF. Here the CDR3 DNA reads TGTGCCAGCAGCTTCTCCCCTGACCCAAACTACTTCGATACGCAGTATTTT. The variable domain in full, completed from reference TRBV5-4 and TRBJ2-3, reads ETGVTQSPTHLIKTRGQQVTLRCSSQSGHNTVSWYQQALGQGPQFIFQYYREEENGRGNFPPRFSGLQFPNYSSELNVNALELDDSALYLCASSFSPDPNYFDTQYFGPGTRLTVL.

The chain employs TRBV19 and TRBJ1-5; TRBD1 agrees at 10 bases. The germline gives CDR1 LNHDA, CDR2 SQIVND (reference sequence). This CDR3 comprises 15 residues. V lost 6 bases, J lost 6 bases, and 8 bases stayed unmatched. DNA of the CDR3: TGTGCCAGTAGCCGGGGGACAGGGGTTGGTCAGCCCCAGCATTTT. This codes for CASSRGTGVGQPQHF.

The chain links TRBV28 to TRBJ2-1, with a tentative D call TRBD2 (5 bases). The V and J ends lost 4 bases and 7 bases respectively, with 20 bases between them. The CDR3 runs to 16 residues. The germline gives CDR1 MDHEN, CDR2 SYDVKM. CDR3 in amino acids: CASSSTYRRGLNEQFF. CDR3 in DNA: TGTGCCAGCAGTTCCACGTATCGTCGGGGTTTGAATGAGCAGTTCTTC.

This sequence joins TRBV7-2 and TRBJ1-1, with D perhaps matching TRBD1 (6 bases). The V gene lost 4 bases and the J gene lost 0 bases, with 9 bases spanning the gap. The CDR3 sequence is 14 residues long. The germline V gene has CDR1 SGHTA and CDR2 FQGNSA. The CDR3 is CASSSGHVNTEAFF. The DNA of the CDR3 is TGTGCCAGCAGCTCGGGACACGTGAACACTGAAGCTTTCTTT.

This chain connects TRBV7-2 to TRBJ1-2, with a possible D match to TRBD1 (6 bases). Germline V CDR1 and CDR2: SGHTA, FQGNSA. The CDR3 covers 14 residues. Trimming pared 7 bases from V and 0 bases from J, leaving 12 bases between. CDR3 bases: TGTGCCAGCACCCCAGGGGCTCCTAACTATGGCTACACCTTC. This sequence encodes CASTPGAPNYGYTF.

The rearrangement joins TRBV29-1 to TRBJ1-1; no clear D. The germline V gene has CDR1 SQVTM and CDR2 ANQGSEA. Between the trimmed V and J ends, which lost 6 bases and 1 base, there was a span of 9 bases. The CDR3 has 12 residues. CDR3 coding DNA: TGCAGCGTCTCACACCAGAACACTGAAGCTTTCTTT. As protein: CSVSHQNTEAFF.

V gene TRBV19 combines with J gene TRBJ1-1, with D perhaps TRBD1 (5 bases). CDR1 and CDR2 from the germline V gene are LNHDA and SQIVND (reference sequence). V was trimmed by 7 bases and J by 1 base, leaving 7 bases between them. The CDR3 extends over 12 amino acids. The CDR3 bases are TGTGCCAGTAATACAGGGAACACTGAAGCTTTCTTT. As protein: CASNTGNTEAFF.